This entry describes one TCR beta chain. What it binds is not known. The germline gives CDR1 SGHNT, CDR2 YENEEA. Trimming cost V 1 base and J 7 bases; bases outside gene matches: 6. This CDR3 is built from 16 residues. The data were taken from a study of cytomegalovirus exposure and HLA in healthy donors. Study observations and caveats: The HLA-A and HLA-B alleles of most subjects were reportedly predicted accurately from TCR beta sequences.

The PCR contained 60 Vbeta and 13 Jbeta primers. Method: immunoSEQ multiplex PCR; TCRdb's copy keeps in-frame clones and lacks some. The sample data list tens of thousands of clones. The chain has TRBV11-3 and TRBJ2-1, with TRBD1 matching 11 bases. Sequenced sample: PBMCs. The TCR originated in a female donor in good health and CMV-seropositive. The chain's CDR3 is CASSLGGTGGGNEQFF. The CDR3 coding sequence is TGTGCCAGCAGCTTAGGCGGGACAGGGGGTGGAAATGAGCAGTTCTTC. The whole variable domain, remainder taken from reference TRBV11-3 and TRBJ2-1, is EAGVVQSPRYKIIEKKQPVAFWCNPISGHNTLYWYLQNLGQGPELLIRYENEEAVDDSQLPKDRFSAERLKGVDSTLKIQPAELGDSAVYLCASSLGGTGGGNEQFFGPGTRLTVL.